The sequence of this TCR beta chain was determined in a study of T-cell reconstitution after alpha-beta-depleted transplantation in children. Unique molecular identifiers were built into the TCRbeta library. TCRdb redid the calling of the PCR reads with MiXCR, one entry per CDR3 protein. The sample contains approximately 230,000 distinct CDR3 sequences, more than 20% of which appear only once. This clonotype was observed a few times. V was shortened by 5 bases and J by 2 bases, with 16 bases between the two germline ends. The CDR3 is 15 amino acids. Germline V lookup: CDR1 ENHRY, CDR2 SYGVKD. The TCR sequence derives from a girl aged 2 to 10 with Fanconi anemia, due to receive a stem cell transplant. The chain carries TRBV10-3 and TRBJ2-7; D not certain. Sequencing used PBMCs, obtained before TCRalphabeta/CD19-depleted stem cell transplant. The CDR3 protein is CAISPRWGIAYEQYF. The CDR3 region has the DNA TGTGCCATCAGTCCTCGTTGGGGAATCGCCTACGAGCAGTACTTC.